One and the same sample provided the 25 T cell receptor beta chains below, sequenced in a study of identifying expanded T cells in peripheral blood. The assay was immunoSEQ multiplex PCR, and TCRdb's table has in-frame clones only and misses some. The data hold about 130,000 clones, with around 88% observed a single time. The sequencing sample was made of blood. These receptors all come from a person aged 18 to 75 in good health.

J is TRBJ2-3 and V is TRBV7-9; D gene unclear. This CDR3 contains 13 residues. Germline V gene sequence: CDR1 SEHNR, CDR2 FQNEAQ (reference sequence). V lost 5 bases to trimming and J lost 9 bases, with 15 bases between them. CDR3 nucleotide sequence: TGTGCCAGCAGCCGACTTGTTTTAGAGACGCAGTATTTT. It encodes CASSRLVLETQYF.

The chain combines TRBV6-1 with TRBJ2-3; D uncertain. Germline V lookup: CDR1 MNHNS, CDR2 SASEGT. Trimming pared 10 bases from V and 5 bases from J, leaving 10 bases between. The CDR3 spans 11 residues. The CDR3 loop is CATRPGDTQYF. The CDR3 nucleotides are TGTGCCACGCGCCCGGGAGATACGCAGTATTTT.

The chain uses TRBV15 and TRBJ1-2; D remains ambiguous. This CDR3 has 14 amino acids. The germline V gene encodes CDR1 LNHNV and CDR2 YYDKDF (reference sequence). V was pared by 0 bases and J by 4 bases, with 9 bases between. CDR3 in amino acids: CATSRDPQLYGYTF. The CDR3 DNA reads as TGTGCCACCAGCAGAGATCCACAGCTCTATGGCTACACCTTC.

CDR3 amino acids: CASRSGTENTEAFF. The CDR3 DNA reads TGCGCCAGCAGATCCGGGACAGAGAACACTGAAGCTTTCTTT. V usage is TRBV5-1 and J usage is TRBJ1-1; 7 bases fit TRBD1. Germline loops: CDR1 SGHRS, CDR2 YFSETQ. The CDR3 totals 14 residues. J gave up 1 base and V 5 bases, and 5 bases lay outside the gene matches.

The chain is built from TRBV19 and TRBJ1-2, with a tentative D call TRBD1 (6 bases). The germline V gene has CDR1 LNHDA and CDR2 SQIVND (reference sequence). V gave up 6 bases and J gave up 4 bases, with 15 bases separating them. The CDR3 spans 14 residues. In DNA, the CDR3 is TGTGCCAGTAGATCGACAGGTGGCGCCTATGGCTACACCTTC. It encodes CASRSTGGAYGYTF.

The CDR3, as DNA: TGTGCCAGCAGTGAGGCCGGGACATATTACAATGAGCAGTTCTTC. Residues: CASSEAGTYYNEQFF. The chain couples TRBV25-1 to TRBJ2-1, with D tentatively TRBD1 (6 bases). There are 15 residues in the CDR3. Germline CDR1 reads MGHDK; CDR2 reads SYGVNS. The germline V and J ends were trimmed by 3 bases and 4 bases, with 13 bases remaining between them. The whole variable domain, filled in from reference TRBV25-1 and TRBJ2-1, reads EADIYQTPRYLVIGTGKKITLECSQTMGHDKMYWYQQDPGMELHLIHYSYGVNSTEKGDLSSESTVSRIRTEHFPLTLESARPSHTSQYLCASSEAGTYYNEQFFGPGTRLTVL.

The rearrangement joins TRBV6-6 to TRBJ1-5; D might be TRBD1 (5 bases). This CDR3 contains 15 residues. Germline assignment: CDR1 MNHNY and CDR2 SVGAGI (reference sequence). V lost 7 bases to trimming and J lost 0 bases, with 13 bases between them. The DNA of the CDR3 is TGTGCCAGCATTAGGGGAGGGGATAGCAATCAGCCCCAGCATTTT. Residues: CASIRGGDSNQPQHF.

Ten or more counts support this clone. CDR3 sequence: CASGGAGSPLHF. The DNA for the CDR3 is TGTGCCAGTGGGGGGGCAGGTTCACCCCTCCACTTT. The chain has TRBV6-1 and TRBJ1-6; D might be TRBD1 (6 bases). V dropped 9 bases and J dropped 9 bases, with 12 bases sitting between them. The length of the CDR3 is 12 residues. Germline values: CDR1 MNHNS, CDR2 SASEGT.

DNA of the CDR3: TGTGCCAGCTCACCCGGGACAGGGAGTGCCAAAAACATTCAGTACTTC. Residues: CASSPGTGSAKNIQYF. The gene calls are TRBV18 and TRBJ2-4, with 9 bases matching TRBD1. Germline V gene data show CDR1 as KGHSH and CDR2 as LQKENI. The CDR3 length is 16 residues. J gave up 1 base and V 3 bases, and 4 bases lay outside the gene matches.

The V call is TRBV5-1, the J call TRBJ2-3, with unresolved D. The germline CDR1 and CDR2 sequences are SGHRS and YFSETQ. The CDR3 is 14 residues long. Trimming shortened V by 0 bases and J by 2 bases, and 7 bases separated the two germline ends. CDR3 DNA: TGCGCCAGCAGCTTGGGCGGTTCCACAGATACGCAGTATTTT. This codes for CASSLGGSTDTQYF.

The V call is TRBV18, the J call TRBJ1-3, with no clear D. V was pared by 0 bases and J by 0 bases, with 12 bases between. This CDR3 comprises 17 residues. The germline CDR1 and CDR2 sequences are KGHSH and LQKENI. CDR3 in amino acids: CASSPPKGRYSGNTIYF. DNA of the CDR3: TGTGCCAGCTCACCACCGAAAGGGCGATACTCTGGAAACACCATATATTTT.

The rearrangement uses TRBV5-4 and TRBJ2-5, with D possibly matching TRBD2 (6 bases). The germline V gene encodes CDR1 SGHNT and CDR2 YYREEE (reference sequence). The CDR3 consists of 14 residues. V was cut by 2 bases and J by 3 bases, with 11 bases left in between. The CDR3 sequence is CASSLPGLEETQYF. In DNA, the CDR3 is TGTGCCAGCAGCTTACCGGGACTGGAAGAGACCCAGTACTTC.

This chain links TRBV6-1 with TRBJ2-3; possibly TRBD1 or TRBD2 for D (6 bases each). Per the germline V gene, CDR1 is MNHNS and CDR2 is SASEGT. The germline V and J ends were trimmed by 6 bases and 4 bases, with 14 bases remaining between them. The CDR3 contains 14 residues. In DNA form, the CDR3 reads TGTGCCAGCAGGGAGGAGGGGGGCCCAGATACGCAGTATTTT. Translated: CASREEGGPDTQYF.

CDR3 in DNA: TGTGCCAGCAGCTCCCCAGCCGAGGGGGCGCGGTACGGCTACACCTTC. Encoded protein: CASSSPAEGARYGYTF. V gene TRBV7-2 combines with J gene TRBJ1-2; TRBD1 agrees at 7 bases. The CDR3 sequence is 16 residues long. CDR1 is SGHTA, CDR2 FQGNSA, per germline. The V gene end was trimmed by 4 bases and the J gene end by 8 bases; junction bases not matched to a gene: 16.

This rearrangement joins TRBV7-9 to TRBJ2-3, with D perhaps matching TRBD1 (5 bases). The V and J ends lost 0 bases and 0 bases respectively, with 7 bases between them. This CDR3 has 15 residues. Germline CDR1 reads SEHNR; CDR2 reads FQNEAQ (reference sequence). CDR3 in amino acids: CASSLAGDSTDTQYF. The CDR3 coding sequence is TGTGCCAGCAGCTTAGCAGGGGATAGCACAGATACGCAGTATTTT.

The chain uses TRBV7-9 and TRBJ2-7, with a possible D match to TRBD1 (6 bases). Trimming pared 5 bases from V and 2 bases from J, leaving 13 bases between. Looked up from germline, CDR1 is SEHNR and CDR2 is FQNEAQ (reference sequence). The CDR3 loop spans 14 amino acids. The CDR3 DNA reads TGTGCCAGCAGCCCTACAGGGACACCCTACGAGCAGTACTTC. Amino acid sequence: CASSPTGTPYEQYF.

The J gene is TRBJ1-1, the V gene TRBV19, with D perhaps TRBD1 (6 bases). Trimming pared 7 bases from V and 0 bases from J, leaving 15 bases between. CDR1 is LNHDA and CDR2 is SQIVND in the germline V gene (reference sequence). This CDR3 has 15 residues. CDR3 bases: TGTGCCAGTACCGAGAGCAGGGGTCTGAACACTGAAGCTTTCTTT. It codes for CASTESRGLNTEAFF.

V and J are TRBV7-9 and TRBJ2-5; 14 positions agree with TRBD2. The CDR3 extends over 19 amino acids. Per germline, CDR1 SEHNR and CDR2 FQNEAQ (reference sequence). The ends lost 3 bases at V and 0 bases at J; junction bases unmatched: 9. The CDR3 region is CASSFPGTSGSGNQETQYF. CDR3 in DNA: TGTGCCAGCAGCTTCCCCGGGACTAGCGGGAGTGGGAACCAAGAGACCCAGTACTTC.

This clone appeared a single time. CDR3 in amino acids: CASSVDLGQGHGYTF. In DNA, the CDR3 is TGTGCCAGCAGTGTAGACCTGGGACAGGGCCATGGCTACACCTTC. The chain joins TRBV2 to TRBJ1-2; TRBD1 matches at 9 bases. V lost 4 bases to trimming and J lost 6 bases; unmatched junction nucleotides: 9. This CDR3 spans 15 amino acids. CDR1 is SNHLY, CDR2 FYNNEI, per germline.

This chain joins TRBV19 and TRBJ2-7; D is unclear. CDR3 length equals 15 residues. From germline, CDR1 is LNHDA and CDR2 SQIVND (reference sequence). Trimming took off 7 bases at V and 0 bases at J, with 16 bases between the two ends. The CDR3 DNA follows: TGTGCCAGTAAATCCGACACGGTCGACTCCTACGAGCAGTACTTC. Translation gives CASKSDTVDSYEQYF.

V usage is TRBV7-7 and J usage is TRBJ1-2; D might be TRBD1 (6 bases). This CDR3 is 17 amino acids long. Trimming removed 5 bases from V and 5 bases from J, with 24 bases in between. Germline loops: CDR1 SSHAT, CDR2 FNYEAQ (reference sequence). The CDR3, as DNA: TGTGCCAGCAGCGCCAGGGGACGTGGGGGACTCCATTATGGCTACACCTTC. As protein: CASSARGRGGLHYGYTF.

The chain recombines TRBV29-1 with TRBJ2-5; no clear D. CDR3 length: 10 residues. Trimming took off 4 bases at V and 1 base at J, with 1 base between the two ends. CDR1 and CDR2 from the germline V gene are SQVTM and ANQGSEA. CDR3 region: CSVGQETQYF. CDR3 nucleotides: TGCAGCGTTGGCCAAGAGACCCAGTACTTC.

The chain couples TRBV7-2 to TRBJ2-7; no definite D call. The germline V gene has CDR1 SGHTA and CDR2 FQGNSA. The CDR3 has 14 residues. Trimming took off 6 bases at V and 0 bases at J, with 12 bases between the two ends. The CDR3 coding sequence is TGTGCCAGCAGGGGAACCCCTAGCTCCTACGAGCAGTACTTC. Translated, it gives CASRGTPSSYEQYF.

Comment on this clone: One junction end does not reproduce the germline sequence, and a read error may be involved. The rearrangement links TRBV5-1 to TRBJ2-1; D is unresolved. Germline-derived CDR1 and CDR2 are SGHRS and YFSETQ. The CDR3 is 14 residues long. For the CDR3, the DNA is TGCGCCAGCAGTTTGGAGAGCTCCTACAATGAGCAGTTCTTC. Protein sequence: CASSLESSYNEQFF.

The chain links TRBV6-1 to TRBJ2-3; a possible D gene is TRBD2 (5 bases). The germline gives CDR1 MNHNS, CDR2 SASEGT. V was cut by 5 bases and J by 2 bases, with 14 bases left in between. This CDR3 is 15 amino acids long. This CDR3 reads CASSLLGSSTDTQYF. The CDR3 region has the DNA TGTGCCAGCAGTCTCTTGGGGAGCTCCACAGATACGCAGTATTTT.